This T cell receptor (beta chain) was observed in a study of blood T cells in healthy people across ages. Germline V gives CDR1 SQVTM, CDR2 ANQGSEA. This CDR3 comprises 14 residues. Samples each had at least 5 micrograms of total RNA extracted. Turning to this clonotype: Its antigen remains unknown. Mismatch with germline at one junction end may stem from a read error.

Next came a second PCR, run for about 6 to 12 cycles, which used a sample-barcoded 5' primer along with a J-beta primer mix. With 12 random nucleotides, a template-switch adaptor tagged each individual cDNA molecule. TCRdb passed the 5' RACE reads through MiXCR, listing each CDR3 protein once. The sample includes about 1.6 million distinct CDR3 sequences, roughly 32% of them seen just once. The study, taken as a whole, reports: Those diversity estimates obtained from one million T cells were thought to be underestimates.

Sequenced material: blood. This sequence joins TRBV29-1 and TRBJ2-1; TRBD1 matches 7 bases. The sequence was collected from a woman aged 30 to 39 in good health. CDR3 amino acids: CSVGQLISYNERFF. The CDR3 DNA reads TGCAGCGTGGGACAGCTGATAAGCTACAATGAGCGGTTCTTC.